This T cell receptor beta chain is drawn from a study of Ad26.COV2.S vaccination and SARS-CoV-2 variants. In the study overall: Donor was assigned to the Ad26.COV2.S arm of trial COV1001. Regarding the study as a whole: Placebo recipients had lower spike-specific TCR breadth than vaccine recipients.

Concerning this clone: Its antigen is unknown.

Sample treatment: some 19 received Ad26.COV2.S at low or high dose, single or two shots; 5 received placebo; per-sample allocation not given. Day 63 after the first injection of vaccine or placebo was the sampling time. The individual, an adult aged 18-55 years, was a donor in Boston. The protocol was immunoSEQ multiplex PCR, while the TCRdb copy is restricted to in-frame clones and leaves out a portion. The sample lists about 480,000 clones; around 88% were seen once. Germline values: CDR1 GTSNPN, CDR2 SVGIG (reference sequence). The CDR3 has 13 amino acids. V was cut by 0 bases and J by 4 bases, with 9 bases left in between.

The V call is TRBV30, the J call TRBJ1-1; D remains unclear. This TCR was sampled from a person aged 18-65 years who received the Ad26.COV2.S COVID-19 vaccine or a placebo. Sequenced here: peripheral blood, sampled in a trial of Ad26.COV2.S vaccine versus placebo. CDR3 bases: TGTGCCTGGAGTGTATGGGGTGGCACTGAAGCTTTCTTT. This codes for CAWSVWGGTEAFF.